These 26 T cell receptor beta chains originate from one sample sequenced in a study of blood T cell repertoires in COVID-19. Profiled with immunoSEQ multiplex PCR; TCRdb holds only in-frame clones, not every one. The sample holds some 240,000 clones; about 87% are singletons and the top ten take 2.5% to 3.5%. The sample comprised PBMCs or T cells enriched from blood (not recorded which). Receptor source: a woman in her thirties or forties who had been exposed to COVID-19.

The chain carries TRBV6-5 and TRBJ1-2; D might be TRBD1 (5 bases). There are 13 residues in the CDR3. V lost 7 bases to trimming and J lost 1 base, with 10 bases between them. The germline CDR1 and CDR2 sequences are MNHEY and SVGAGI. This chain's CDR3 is CASTRDSNYGYTF. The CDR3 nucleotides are TGTGCCAGCACCCGAGACAGTAACTATGGCTACACCTTC.

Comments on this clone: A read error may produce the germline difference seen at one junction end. CDR3 bases: TGTGCCAGCAGCTTGCCCGGACAGCCCAACGAACACTTC. Translating gives CASSLPGQPNEHF. This sequence joins TRBV5-6 and TRBJ1-2, with D possibly being TRBD1 (6 bases). Looked up from germline, CDR1 is SGHDT and CDR2 is YYEEEE. This CDR3 spans 13 amino acids.

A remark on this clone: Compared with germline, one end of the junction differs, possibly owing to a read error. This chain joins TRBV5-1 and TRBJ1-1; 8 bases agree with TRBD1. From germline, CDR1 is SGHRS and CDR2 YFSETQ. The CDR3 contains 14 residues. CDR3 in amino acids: CASSFSGGRTEAFF. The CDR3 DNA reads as TGTGCCAGCAGCTTTTCAGGGGGCAGGACTGAAGCTTTCTTT.

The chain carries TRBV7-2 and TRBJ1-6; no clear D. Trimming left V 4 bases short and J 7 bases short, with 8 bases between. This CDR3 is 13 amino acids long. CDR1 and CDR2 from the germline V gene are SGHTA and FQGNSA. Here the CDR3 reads CASSSRQNSPLHF. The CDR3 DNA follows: TGTGCCAGCAGCTCCAGACAAAATTCACCCCTCCACTTT.

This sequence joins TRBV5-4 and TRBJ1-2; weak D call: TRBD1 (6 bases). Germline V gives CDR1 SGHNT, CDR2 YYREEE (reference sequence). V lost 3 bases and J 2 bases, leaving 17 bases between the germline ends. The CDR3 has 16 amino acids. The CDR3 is CASSSHTQGANYGYTF. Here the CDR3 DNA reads TGTGCCAGCAGCTCCCATACACAGGGAGCGAACTATGGCTACACCTTC.

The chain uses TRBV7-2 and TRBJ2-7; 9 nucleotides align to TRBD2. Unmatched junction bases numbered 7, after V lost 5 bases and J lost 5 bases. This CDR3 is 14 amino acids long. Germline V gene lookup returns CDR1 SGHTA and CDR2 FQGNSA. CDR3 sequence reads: CASSPLAGLNEQYF. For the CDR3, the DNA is TGTGCCAGCAGCCCCCTAGCGGGGTTAAACGAGCAGTACTTC.

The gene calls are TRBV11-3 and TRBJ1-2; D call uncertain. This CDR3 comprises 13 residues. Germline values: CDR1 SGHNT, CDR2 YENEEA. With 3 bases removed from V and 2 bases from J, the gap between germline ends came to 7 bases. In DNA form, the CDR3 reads TGTGCCAGCAGCTTTGGAGAAAACTATGGCTACACCTTC. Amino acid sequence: CASSFGENYGYTF.

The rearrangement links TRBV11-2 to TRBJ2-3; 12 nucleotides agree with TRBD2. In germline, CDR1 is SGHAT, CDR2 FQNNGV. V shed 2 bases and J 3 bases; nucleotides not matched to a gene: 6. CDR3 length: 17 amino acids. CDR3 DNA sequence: TGTGCCAGCAGCTTACTAGCGGGAGGGGCTAGTACAGATACGCAGTATTTT. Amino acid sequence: CASSLLAGGASTDTQYF.

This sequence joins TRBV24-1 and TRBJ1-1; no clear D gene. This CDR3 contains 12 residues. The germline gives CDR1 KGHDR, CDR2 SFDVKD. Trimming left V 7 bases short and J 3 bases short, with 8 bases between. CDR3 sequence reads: CATSGSDTEAFF. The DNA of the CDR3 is TGTGCCACCAGCGGGAGCGACACTGAAGCTTTCTTT.

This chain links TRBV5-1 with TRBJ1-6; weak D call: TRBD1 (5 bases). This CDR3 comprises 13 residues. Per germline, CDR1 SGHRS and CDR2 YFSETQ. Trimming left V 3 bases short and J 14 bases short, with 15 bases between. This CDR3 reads CASSSPPLRALHF. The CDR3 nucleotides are TGCGCCAGCAGCTCTCCGCCCCTCAGGGCCCTCCACTTT.

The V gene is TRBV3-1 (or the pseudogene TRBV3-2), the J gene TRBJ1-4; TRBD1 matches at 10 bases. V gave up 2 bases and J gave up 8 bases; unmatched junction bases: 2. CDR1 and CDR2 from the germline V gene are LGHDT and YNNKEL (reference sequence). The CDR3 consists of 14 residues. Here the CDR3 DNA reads TGTGCCAGCAGCCAAAGGACAGGGGGAGAAAAACTGTTTTTT. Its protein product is CASSQRTGGEKLFF.

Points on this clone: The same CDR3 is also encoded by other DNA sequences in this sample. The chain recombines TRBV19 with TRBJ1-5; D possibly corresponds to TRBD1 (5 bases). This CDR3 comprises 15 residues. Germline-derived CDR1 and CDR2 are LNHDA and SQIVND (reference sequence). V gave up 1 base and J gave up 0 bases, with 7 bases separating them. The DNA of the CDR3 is TGTGCCAGTAGTATAGCGGGGGGTAGCAATCAGCCCCAGCATTTT. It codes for CASSIAGGSNQPQHF.

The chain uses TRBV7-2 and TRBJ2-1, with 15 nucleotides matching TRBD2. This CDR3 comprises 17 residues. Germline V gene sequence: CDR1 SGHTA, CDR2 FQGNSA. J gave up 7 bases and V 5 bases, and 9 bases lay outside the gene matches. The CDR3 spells CASSPRTSGGASNEQFF. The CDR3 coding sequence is TGTGCCAGCAGCCCTAGGACTAGCGGGGGGGCCTCTAATGAGCAGTTCTTC.

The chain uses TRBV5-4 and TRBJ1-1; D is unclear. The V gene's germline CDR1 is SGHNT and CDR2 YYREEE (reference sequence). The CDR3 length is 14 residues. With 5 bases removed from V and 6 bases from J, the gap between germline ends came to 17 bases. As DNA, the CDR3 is TGTGCCAGCAGGAAATCTAGTACTGTGTCTGAAGCTTTCTTT. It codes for CASRKSSTVSEAFF.

The CDR3 coding sequence is TGTGCCAGCAGCTTAGCAGGGGACGGGAACTATGGCTACACCTTC. It translates to CASSLAGDGNYGYTF. The chain recombines TRBV11-2 with TRBJ1-2; a weak D match, TRBD1 (6 bases). V was trimmed by 1 base and J by 2 bases, leaving 11 bases between them. The CDR3 spans 15 residues. From germline, CDR1 is SGHAT and CDR2 FQNNGV.

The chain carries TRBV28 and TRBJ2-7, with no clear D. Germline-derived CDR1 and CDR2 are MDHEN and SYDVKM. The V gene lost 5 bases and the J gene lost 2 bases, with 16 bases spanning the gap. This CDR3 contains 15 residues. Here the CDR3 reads CASSTTEHPPYEQYV. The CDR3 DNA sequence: TGTGCCAGCAGTACAACAGAGCACCCCCCCTACGAGCAGTACGTC.

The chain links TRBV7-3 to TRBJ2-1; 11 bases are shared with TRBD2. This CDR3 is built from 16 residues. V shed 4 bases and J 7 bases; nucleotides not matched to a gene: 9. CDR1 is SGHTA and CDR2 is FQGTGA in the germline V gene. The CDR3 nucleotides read TGTGCCAGCAGCTCTTCCCCTAGCGGGGGGTTTAATGAGCAGTTCTTC. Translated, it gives CASSSSPSGGFNEQFF.

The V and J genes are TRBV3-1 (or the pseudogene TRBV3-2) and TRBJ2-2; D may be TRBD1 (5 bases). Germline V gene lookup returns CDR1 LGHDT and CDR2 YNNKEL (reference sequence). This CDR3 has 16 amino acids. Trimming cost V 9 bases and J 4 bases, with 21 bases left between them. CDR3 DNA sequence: TGTGCCAGTACCATGGAACTGGGGCGAGGCACCGGGGAGCTGTTTTTT. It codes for CASTMELGRGTGELFF.

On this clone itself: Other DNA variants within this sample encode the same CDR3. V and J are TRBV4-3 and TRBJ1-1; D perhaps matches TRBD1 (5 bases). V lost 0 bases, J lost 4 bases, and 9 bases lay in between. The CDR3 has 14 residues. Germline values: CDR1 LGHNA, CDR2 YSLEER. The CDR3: CASSQDGGGTEAFF. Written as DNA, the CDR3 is TGCGCCAGCAGCCAAGATGGGGGAGGCACTGAAGCTTTCTTT.

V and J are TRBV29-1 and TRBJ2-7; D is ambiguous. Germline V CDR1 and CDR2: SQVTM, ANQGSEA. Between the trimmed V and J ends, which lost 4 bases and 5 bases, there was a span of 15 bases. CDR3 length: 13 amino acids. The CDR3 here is CSVGIRRGDEQYF. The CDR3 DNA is TGCAGCGTTGGAATCCGTCGAGGTGACGAGCAGTACTTC.

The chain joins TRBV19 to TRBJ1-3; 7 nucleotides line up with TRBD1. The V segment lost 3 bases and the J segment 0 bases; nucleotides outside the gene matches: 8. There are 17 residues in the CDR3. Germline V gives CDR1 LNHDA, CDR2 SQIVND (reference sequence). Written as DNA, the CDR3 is TGTGCCAGTAGTATGCTTTGGGGACAGAGCTCTGGAAACACCATATATTTT. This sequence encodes CASSMLWGQSSGNTIYF.

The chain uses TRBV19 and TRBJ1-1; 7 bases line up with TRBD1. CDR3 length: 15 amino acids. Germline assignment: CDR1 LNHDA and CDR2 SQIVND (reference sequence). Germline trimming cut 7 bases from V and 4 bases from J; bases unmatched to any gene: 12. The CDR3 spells CASTPGRQGGTEAFF. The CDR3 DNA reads TGTGCCAGTACCCCTGGGAGACAGGGAGGCACTGAAGCTTTCTTT.

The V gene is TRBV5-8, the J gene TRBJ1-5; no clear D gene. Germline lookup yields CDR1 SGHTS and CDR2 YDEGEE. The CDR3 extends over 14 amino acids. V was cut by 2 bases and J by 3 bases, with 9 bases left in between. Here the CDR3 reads CASSFRTPNQPQHF. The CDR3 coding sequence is TGTGCCAGCAGCTTTCGGACTCCCAATCAGCCCCAGCATTTT.

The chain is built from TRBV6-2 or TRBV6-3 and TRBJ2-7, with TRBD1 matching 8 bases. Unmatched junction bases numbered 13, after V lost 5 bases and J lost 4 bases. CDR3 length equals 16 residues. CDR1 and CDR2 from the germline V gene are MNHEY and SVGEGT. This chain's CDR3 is CASSRTGMGWGYEQYV. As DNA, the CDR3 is TGTGCCAGCAGTCGGACAGGGATGGGATGGGGATACGAGCAGTACGTC.

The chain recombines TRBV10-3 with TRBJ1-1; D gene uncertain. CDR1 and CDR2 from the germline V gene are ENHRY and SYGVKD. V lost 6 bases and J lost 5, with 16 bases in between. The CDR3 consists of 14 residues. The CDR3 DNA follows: TGTGCCATCAGACCCCAGGTTGGGAGGACTGAAGCTTTCTTT. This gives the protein CAIRPQVGRTEAFF.

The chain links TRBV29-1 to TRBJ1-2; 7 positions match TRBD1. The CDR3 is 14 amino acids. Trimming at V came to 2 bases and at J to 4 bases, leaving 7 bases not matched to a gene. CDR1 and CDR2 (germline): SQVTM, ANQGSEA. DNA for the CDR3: TGCAGCGTTGAAAGGGGGACAGTTAGCTATGGCTACACCTTC. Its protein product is CSVERGTVSYGYTF.